The entry below describes one T cell receptor (beta chain). Its specificity is unknown. The CDR3 length is 16 residues. The V gene's germline CDR1 is MNHEY and CDR2 SVGAGI. V was clipped by 2 bases and J by 4 bases, with 17 bases between them. The data belong to a study of T cell responses to AZD1222 COVID-19 vaccine. Study-wide background: Second doses at about 4 or about 12 weeks were pooled. Study results and caveats: It should be noted that donors were predominantly white British and more often female, and clonal diversity was possibly underestimated. Only a handful of AZD1222 recipients, several in all, had baseline seropositivity. Recipients of two AZD1222 doses showed rising Spike-specific TCR breadth and depth.

Clones were read by immunoSEQ multiplex PCR, and TCRdb kept only the in-frame ones, dropping some. The data contain more than 85,000 clones, around 90% of them singletons. This clonotype originated in an adult in good health. The rearrangement uses TRBV6-5 and TRBJ1-1; possibly TRBD1 for D (6 bases). This specimen consisted of peripheral blood, obtained on day 0 of AZD1222 vaccination. CDR3 in amino acids: CASSYRQQGILTEAFF. In DNA, the CDR3 is TGTGCCAGCAGTTACCGTCAACAGGGAATTCTCACTGAAGCTTTCTTT.